This T cell receptor (beta chain) was profiled in a study of blood T cells in healthy people across ages. A second PCR of about 7 to 12 cycles used a sample-barcoded 5' primer and a J-beta primer mix. Each CDR3 protein gets one entry after TCRdb re-called the 5' RACE reads with MiXCR. The sample lists roughly 500,000 distinct CDR3 sequences; roughly 29% were seen once. Germline V CDR1 and CDR2: SEHNR, FQNEAQ (reference sequence). The CDR3 is made up of 14 amino acids. This clonotype was found many times. One end of the junction fails to match germline, which may point to a read error. The sample consisted of blood. The chain combines TRBV7-9 with TRBJ1-2; weak D call: TRBD1 (6 bases). The sequence came from a woman in her 70s in good health. The CDR3: CASSLGAGNYGYTF. DNA of the CDR3: TGCGCCAGCAGCTTGGGGGCAGGAAACTATGGCTACACCTTC.